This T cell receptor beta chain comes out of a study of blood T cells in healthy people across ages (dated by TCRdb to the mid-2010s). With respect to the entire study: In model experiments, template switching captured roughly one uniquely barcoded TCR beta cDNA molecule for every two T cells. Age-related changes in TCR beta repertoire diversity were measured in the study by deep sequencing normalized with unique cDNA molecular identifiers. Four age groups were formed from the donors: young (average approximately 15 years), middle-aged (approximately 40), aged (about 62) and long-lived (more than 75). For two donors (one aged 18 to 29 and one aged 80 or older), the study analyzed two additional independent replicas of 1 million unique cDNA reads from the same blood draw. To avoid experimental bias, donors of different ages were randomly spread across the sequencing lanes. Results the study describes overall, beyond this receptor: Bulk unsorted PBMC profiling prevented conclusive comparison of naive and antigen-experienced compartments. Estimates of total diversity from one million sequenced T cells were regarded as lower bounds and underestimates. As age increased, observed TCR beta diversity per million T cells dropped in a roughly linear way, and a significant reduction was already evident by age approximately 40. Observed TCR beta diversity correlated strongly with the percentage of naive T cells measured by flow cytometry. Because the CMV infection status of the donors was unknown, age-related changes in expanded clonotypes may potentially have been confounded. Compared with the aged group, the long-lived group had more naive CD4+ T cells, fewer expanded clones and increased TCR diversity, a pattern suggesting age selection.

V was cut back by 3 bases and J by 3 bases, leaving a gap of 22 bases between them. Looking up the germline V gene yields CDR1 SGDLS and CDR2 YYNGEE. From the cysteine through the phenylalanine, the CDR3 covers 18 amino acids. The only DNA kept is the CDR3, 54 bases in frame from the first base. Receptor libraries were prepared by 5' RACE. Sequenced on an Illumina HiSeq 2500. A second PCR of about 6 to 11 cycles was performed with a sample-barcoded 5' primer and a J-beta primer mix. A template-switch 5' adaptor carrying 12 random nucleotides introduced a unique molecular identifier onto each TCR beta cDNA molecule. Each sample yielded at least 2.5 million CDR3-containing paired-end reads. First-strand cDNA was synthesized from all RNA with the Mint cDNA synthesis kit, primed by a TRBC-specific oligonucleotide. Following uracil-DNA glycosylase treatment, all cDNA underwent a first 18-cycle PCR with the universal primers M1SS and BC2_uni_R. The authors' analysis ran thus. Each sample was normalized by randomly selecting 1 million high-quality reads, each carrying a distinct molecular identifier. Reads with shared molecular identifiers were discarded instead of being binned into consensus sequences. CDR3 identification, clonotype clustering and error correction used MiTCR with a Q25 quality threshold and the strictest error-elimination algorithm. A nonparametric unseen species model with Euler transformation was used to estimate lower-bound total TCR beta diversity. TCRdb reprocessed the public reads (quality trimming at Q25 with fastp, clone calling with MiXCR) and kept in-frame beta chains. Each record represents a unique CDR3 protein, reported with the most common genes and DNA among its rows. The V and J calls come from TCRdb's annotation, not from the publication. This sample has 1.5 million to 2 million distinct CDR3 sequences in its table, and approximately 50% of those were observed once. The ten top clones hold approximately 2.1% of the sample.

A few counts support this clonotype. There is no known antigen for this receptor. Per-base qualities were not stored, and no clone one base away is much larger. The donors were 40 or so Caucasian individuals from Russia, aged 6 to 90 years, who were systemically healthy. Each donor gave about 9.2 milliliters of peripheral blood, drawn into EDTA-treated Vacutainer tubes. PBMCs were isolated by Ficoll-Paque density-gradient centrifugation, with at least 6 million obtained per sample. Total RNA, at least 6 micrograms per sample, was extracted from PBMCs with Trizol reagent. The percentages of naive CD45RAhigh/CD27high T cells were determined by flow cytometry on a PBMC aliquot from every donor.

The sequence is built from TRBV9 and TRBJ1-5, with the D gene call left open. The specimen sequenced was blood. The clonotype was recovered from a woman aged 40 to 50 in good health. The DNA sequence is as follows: TGTGCCAGCAGCGCCTGCGATAGGGCATCGGTTGACAATCAGCCCCAGCATTTT. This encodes CASSACDRASVDNQPQHF.